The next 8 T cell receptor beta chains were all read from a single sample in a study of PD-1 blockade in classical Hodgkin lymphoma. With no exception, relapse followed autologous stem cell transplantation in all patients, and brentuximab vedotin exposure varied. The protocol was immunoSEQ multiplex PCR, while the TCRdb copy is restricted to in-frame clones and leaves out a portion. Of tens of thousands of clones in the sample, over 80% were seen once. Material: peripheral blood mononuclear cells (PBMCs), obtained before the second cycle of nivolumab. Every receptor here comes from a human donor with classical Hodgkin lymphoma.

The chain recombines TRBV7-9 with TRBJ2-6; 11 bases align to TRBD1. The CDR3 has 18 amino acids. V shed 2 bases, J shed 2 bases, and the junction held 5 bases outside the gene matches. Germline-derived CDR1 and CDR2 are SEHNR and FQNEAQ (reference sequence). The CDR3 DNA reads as TGTGCCAGCAGCTTACGTTCGGGACAGGGGGCTGGGGCCAACGTCCTGACTTTC. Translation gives CASSLRSGQGAGANVLTF.

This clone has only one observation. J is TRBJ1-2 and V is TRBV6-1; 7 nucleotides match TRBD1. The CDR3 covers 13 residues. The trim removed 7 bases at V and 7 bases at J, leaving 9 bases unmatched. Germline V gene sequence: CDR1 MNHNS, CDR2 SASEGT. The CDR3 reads CASTPGQYFGYTF. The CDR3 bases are TGTGCCAGCACTCCGGGACAGTACTTTGGCTACACCTTC.

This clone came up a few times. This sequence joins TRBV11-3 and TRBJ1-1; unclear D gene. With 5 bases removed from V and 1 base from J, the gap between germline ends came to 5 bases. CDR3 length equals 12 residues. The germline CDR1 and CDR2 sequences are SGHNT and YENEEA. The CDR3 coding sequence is TGTGCCAGCAGCATCTGGAACACTGAAGCTTTCTTT. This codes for CASSIWNTEAFF.

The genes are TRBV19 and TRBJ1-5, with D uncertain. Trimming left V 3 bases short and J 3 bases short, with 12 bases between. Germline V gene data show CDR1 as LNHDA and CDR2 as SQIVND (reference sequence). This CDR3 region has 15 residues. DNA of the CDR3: TGTGCCAGTAGTATGCGGCAGGTTGACAATCAGCCCCAGCATTTT. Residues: CASSMRQVDNQPQHF.

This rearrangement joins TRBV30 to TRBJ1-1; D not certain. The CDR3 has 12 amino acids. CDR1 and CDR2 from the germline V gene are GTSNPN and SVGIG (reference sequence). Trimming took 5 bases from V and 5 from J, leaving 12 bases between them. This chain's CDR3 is CAWSPGSTEAFF. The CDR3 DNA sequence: TGTGCCTGGTCTCCAGGCTCTACTGAAGCTTTCTTT.

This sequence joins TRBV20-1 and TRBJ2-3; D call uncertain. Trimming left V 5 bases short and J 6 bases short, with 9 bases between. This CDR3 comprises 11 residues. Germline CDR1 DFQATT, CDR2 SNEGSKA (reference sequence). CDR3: CSALIVDTQYF. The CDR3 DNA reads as TGCAGTGCTTTGATAGTTGATACGCAGTATTTT.

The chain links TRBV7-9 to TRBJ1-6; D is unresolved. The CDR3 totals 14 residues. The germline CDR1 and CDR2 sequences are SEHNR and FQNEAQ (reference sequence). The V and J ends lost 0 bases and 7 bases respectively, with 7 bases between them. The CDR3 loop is CASSLAAGNSPLHF. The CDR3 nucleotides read TGTGCCAGCAGCTTAGCGGCCGGGAATTCACCCCTCCACTTT.

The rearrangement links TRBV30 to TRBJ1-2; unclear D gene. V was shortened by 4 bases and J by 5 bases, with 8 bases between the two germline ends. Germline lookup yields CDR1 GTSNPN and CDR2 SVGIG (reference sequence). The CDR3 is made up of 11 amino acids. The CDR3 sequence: CAWTGGYGYTF. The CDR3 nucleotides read TGTGCCTGGACAGGTGGATATGGCTACACCTTC.